Listed here are 8 T cell receptor beta chains from one sample, sequenced in a study of Ad26.COV2.S vaccination and SARS-CoV-2 variants. Treatment: about 20 received Ad26.COV2.S at low or high dose, single or two shots; about 5 received placebo; per-sample allocation not given. On day 63 after the first injection, vaccine and placebo recipients gave samples. Produced via immunoSEQ multiplex PCR; TCRdb's table is partial and in-frame only. Of roughly 320,000 clones listed, about 86% are singletons. This sample comprised peripheral blood, obtained in a trial of Ad26.COV2.S vaccine versus placebo. The receptor source for this set is a person between 18 and 59 years old who received the Ad26.COV2.S COVID-19 vaccine or a placebo.

V and J are TRBV9 and TRBJ2-7; perhaps TRBD2 as D (5 bases). The V and J ends lost 4 bases and 5 bases respectively, with 16 bases between them. The germline gives CDR1 SGDLS, CDR2 YYNGEE. The CDR3 totals 14 residues. The CDR3 sequence is CASSTGILGDEQYF. CDR3 DNA: TGTGCCAGCAGCACCGGGATCCTCGGGGACGAGCAGTACTTC. The full variable domain, completed using reference TRBV9 and TRBJ2-7, is DSGVTQTPKHLITATGQRVTLRCSPRSGDLSVYWYQQSLDQGLQFLIQYYNGEERAKGNILERFSAQQFPDLHSELNLSSLELGDSALYFCASSTGILGDEQYFGPGTRLTVT.

V usage is TRBV5-8 and J usage is TRBJ1-2; maybe TRBD1 (5 bases). Trimming cost V 10 bases and J 2 bases, with 12 bases left between them. Germline V gives CDR1 SGHTS, CDR2 YDEGEE. The CDR3 runs to 12 residues. This CDR3 reads CAAGRDNYGYTF. The CDR3 nucleotides are TGTGCCGCCGGGCGGGACAACTATGGCTACACCTTC.

The gene calls are TRBV6-6 and TRBJ2-7; 9 bases line up with TRBD2. J gave up 5 bases and V 6 bases, and 5 bases lay outside the gene matches. Per germline, CDR1 MNHNY and CDR2 SVGAGI (reference sequence). There are 13 residues in the CDR3. The chain's CDR3 is CASRLAGVNEQYF. The CDR3 nucleotides read TGTGCCAGCAGGTTAGCGGGGGTTAACGAGCAGTACTTC.

The chain is built from TRBV7-6 and TRBJ2-1; 7 nucleotides line up with TRBD2. V was clipped by 3 bases and J by 2 bases; unmatched bases: 7. Germline CDR1 reads SGHVS; CDR2 reads FNYEAQ. The CDR3 totals 16 residues. This CDR3 reads CASSFRLASTYNEQFF. CDR3 in DNA: TGTGCCAGCAGCTTTCGACTAGCCTCTACCTACAATGAGCAGTTCTTC.

The V and J genes are TRBV4-1 and TRBJ1-5; the D is unclear. The V end lost 1 base, the J end lost 2 bases, and 15 bases lay between the germline ends. Germline CDR1 is MGHRA and CDR2 is YSYEKL. The CDR3 is 17 residues long. CDR3 amino acids: CASSQVVASGGNQPQHF. The CDR3 DNA reads as TGCGCCAGCAGCCAAGTTGTGGCCAGCGGGGGCAATCAGCCCCAGCATTTT.

Remarks on this clone: Possible read error: a much larger clone is one base away. V usage is TRBV7-2 and J usage is TRBJ1-2; D may be TRBD1 (6 bases). The germline V and J ends were trimmed by 3 bases and 8 bases, with 7 bases remaining between them. This CDR3 is built from 11 residues. In germline, CDR1 is SGHTA, CDR2 FQGNSA. The CDR3 bases are TGTGCCAGCAGCTTCAGGGGAGGCTACACCTTC. Translation: CASSFRGGYTF.

The V call is TRBV18, the J call TRBJ2-1, with 9 bases matching TRBD1. The V and J ends lost 5 bases and 2 bases, in that order; junction bases with no gene match: 4. The CDR3 is made up of 15 amino acids. The germline V gene encodes CDR1 KGHSH and CDR2 LQKENI. CDR3 sequence reads: CASSFTGGPYNEQFF. CDR3 sequence (DNA): TGTGCCAGCTCATTTACAGGGGGCCCCTACAATGAGCAGTTCTTC.

V is TRBV27 and J is TRBJ2-3; the D is unclear. V lost 6 bases and J 3 bases, leaving 10 bases between the germline ends. CDR3 size: 13 residues. Germline assignment: CDR1 MNHEY and CDR2 SMNVEV (reference sequence). The CDR3 DNA reads as TGTGCCAGCAGCACGTGGGGTACAGATACGCAGTATTTT. It encodes CASSTWGTDTQYF.